These T cell receptor beta chains were read from a single sample in a study of T cell repertoires in cytomegalovirus infection. No antigen has been assigned to these receptors. MiXCR was run by TCRdb on the reads, yielding one entry per CDR3 protein. The table has 650,000 to 900,000 distinct CDR3 sequences, around a third seen once. The sequenced sample was cultured CD8+ T cells from PBMCs, obtained from culture after CMV antigen stimulation. Every receptor here comes from a human donor in good health (CMV status not recorded). Some clones in this sample may be carry-over from other donors' samples. The CDR3 runs from the conserved cysteine through the conserved F or W. A D gene is named only where the DNA matches it firmly. Some rows have no size entry. The others give once, few or many, or a class for an expanded clone.

v_call	j_call	d_call	clone_size	cdr3_aa	cdr3_nt
TRBV19	TRBJ2-7	NA	NA	CASSIAGTTYEQYF	TGTGCCAGTAGTATAGCAGGGACCACCTACGAGCAGTACTTC
TRBV6-2/TRBV6-3	TRBJ2-7	NA	NA	CASSYFPRREQYF	TGTGCCAGCAGTTACTTTCCCCGAAGGGAGCAGTACTTC
TRBV7-2	TRBJ2-3	TRBD1	many	CASSLGQASTDTQYF	TGTGCCAGCAGCTTGGGACAGGCTAGCACAGATACGCAGTATTTT
TRBV4-1	TRBJ2-1	NA	NA	CASSQRPQGNEQFF	TGCGCCAGCAGCCAACGCCCACAGGGCAATGAGCAGTTCTTC
TRBV6-1	TRBJ2-7	NA	few	CASSTSQSGAVGEQYF	TGTGCCAGCAGTACATCCCAATCAGGGGCAGTTGGGGAGCAGTACTTC
TRBV27	TRBJ2-1	NA	few	CASVLAAGLGSSYNEQFF	TGTGCCAGCGTCCTCGCAGCCGGTCTGGGGAGCTCCTACAATGAGCAGTTCTTC
TRBV27	TRBJ2-1	TRBD1	many	CASSSGQGVYNEQFF	TGTGCCAGCAGTTCGGGACAGGGGGTATACAATGAGCAGTTCTTC
TRBV5-6	TRBJ1-2	NA	NA	CASSSRTEPYGYTF	TGTGCCAGCAGCTCCCGGACAGAGCCCTATGGCTACACCTTC
TRBV12-3/TRBV12-4	TRBJ2-1	NA	many	CASSTAPGTLLDNEQFF	TGTGCCAGCAGTACCGCCCCCGGGACACTGCTGGACAATGAGCAGTTCTTC
TRBV28	TRBJ1-2	NA	NA	CASIGQGLIYGYTF	TGTGCCAGCATCGGGCAGGGGCTGATCTATGGCTACACCTTC
TRBV4-1	TRBJ2-5	TRBD1	NA	CASSQPPGQAETQYF	TGCGCCAGCAGCCAGCCCCCGGGACAGGCAGAGACCCAGTACTTC
TRBV7-9	TRBJ2-2	NA	NA	CASSLANFWTGELFF	TGTGCCAGCAGCTTAGCAAACTTTTGGACCGGGGAGCTGTTTTTT
TRBV7-6	TRBJ1-5	NA	NA	CASSGSLQPQHF	TGTGCCAGCAGCGGGTCGTTACAGCCCCAGCATTTT
TRBV19	TRBJ1-5	NA	NA	CASSPDSGPINQPQHF	TGTGCCAGTAGTCCAGATAGCGGACCGATAAATCAGCCCCAGCATTTT
TRBV6-2/TRBV6-3	TRBJ2-1	NA	few	CASSYYRTGDEQFF	TGTGCCAGCAGTTACTACCGGACTGGAGATGAGCAGTTCTTC
TRBV6-1	TRBJ2-7	NA	NA	CASADDGHFYEQYF	TGTGCCAGCGCCGACGATGGACACTTCTACGAGCAGTACTTC
TRBV6-6	TRBJ2-5	NA	few	CASSYPPTQYF	TGTGCCAGCAGTTACCCACCGACCCAGTACTTC
TRBV9	TRBJ2-2	NA	few	CASSVAARGDTGELFF	TGTGCCAGCAGCGTAGCGGCCAGGGGGGACACCGGGGAGCTGTTTTTT
TRBV15	TRBJ1-6	NA	few	CATSRTGTSPLHF	TGTGCCACCAGCAGGACCGGGACCTCACCCCTCCACTTT
TRBV12-3/TRBV12-4	TRBJ1-5	TRBD1	few	CASSDDRGPRSNQPQHF	TGTGCCAGCAGCGACGACAGGGGGCCTCGTAGCAATCAGCCCCAGCATTTT
TRBV7-9	TRBJ2-7	NA	few	CASSPGQSEQYF	TGTGCCAGCAGCCCGGGACAATCCGAGCAGTACTTC
TRBV6-1	TRBJ1-4	NA	few	CASRVAPTNEKLFF	TGTGCCAGCAGGGTGGCCCCAACTAATGAAAAACTGTTTTTT
TRBV2	TRBJ2-3	TRBD1	NA	CASRLDRVTQSTDTQYF	TGTGCCAGCAGGCTGGACAGGGTCACCCAAAGCACAGATACGCAGTATTTT
TRBV4-1	TRBJ1-5	NA	few	CASSHGTSGDNQPQHF	TGCGCCAGCAGCCATGGGACGTCCGGGGACAATCAGCCCCAGCATTTT
TRBV18	TRBJ2-1	TRBD2	few	CASSPLPSGGLMGHEQFF	TGTGCCAGCTCACCACTTCCAAGCGGGGGGCTCATGGGGCATGAGCAGTTCTTC
TRBV6-6	TRBJ2-2	NA	few	CASSERVQGNTGELFF	TGTGCCAGCAGTGAAAGGGTTCAGGGGAACACCGGGGAGCTGTTTTTT
TRBV7-2	TRBJ1-1	NA	many	CASSLRALWTEAFF	TGTGCCAGCAGCTTACGCGCCCTTTGGACTGAAGCTTTCTTT
TRBV12-5	TRBJ1-1	NA	NA	CASGLVRRVSTEAFF	TGTGCTAGTGGTTTGGTGAGAAGGGTGAGCACTGAAGCTTTCTTT
TRBV10-2	TRBJ2-7	NA	NA	CASKMGGSYEQYF	TGCGCCAGCAAAATGGGGGGCTCCTACGAGCAGTACTTC
TRBV7-8	TRBJ2-1	TRBD2	many	CASSWGLAGATVYNEQFF	TGTGCCAGCAGCTGGGGACTAGCGGGGGCAACTGTATACAATGAGCAGTTCTTC
TRBV11-2	TRBJ1-4	NA	NA	CASSLDSIGEKLFF	TGTGCCAGCAGCTTGGACTCAATCGGGGAAAAACTGTTTTTT
TRBV7-9	TRBJ1-1	NA	NA	CASTRETEAFF	TGTGCCAGCACTCGGGAGACTGAAGCTTTCTTT
TRBV3-1	TRBJ2-3	NA	NA	CASSLKDNYLKTQYF	TGTGCCAGCAGCCTCAAGGACAACTATTTGAAGACGCAGTATTTT
TRBV18	TRBJ1-1	TRBD1	few	CASSPSDAPRGAEAFF	TGTGCCAGCTCACCATCCGACGCTCCCAGGGGGGCTGAAGCTTTCTTT
TRBV7-6	TRBJ2-3	NA	NA	CASSFEPNGVGTDTQYF	TGTGCCAGCAGCTTCGAACCCAACGGGGTAGGCACAGATACGCAGTATTTT
TRBV5-4	TRBJ1-3	NA	few	CASSLGGGPLSGNTIYF	TGTGCCAGCAGCTTGGGGGGTGGACCCCTCTCTGGAAACACCATATATTTT
TRBV20-1	TRBJ2-1	TRBD1	few	CSARDFTGAPPAYNEQFF	TGCAGTGCTAGAGATTTTACAGGGGCGCCCCCGGCCTACAATGAGCAGTTCTTC